The 27 T cell receptor beta chains given below trace back to one sample, sequenced in a study of blood T cell repertoires in COVID-19. Sequenced by immunoSEQ multiplex PCR; TCRdb stores in-frame clones only, minus some. The table includes about 84,000 clones, over 70% detected once. Sequencing was performed on peripheral blood. Receptors were obtained from a man between 50 and 59 years old with active or convalescent COVID-19.

The chain combines TRBV5-1 with TRBJ2-3, with a weak D call TRBD2 (7 bases). V lost 1 base and J 7 bases, leaving 13 bases between the germline ends. The CDR3 length is 14 residues. Germline V gene lookup returns CDR1 SGHRS and CDR2 YFSETQ. The CDR3 DNA is TGCGCCAGCAGCTTGCTCGGGGGGCAGAATACGCAGTATTTT. The encoded protein is CASSLLGGQNTQYF.

The V call is TRBV27, the J call TRBJ2-6, with TRBD1 matching over 12 bases. This CDR3 contains 18 residues. Trimming took 3 bases from V and 4 from J; bases not matched to a gene: 7. The V gene's germline CDR1 is MNHEY and CDR2 SMNVEV (reference sequence). The CDR3, as DNA: TGTGCCAGCAGTTTGAAGGGACAGGGGGCATCCGGGGCCAACGTCCTGACTTTC. Its protein is CASSLKGQGASGANVLTF.

V usage is TRBV4-3 and J usage is TRBJ2-3; 7 bases agree with TRBD1. Germline values: CDR1 LGHNA, CDR2 YSLEER. The CDR3 runs to 15 residues. Germline trimming cut 1 base from V and 1 base from J; bases unmatched to any gene: 2. In nucleotides, the CDR3 is TGCGCCAGCAGCCAAGTAGACAGGGGCACAGATACGCAGTATTTT. It specifies CASSQVDRGTDTQYF.

This clone was seen a few times. V is TRBV13 and J is TRBJ1-2, with unresolved D. Trimming cost V 5 bases and J 10 bases, with 11 bases left between them. Germline V lookup: CDR1 PRHDT, CDR2 FYEKMQ (reference sequence). The CDR3 sequence is 11 residues long. DNA for the CDR3: TGTGCCAGCAGCCGGGTTACATACTACACCTTC. It translates to CASSRVTYYTF.

The DNA for the CDR3 is TGCGCCAGCACCCTCTTGGGTGGCGGGACTAGCGTCAATGAGCAGTTCTTC. Protein: CASTLLGGGTSVNEQFF. The rearrangement joins TRBV5-1 to TRBJ2-1; 10 positions match TRBD2. Trimming removed 6 bases from V and 6 bases from J; junction bases left unmatched: 15. The CDR3 covers 17 residues. The germline V gene encodes CDR1 SGHRS and CDR2 YFSETQ.

This clone came up a few times. V usage is TRBV28 and J usage is TRBJ1-1; D is ambiguous. The CDR3 sequence is 13 residues long. Deletions cut 4 bases from V and 5 bases from J, with 11 bases between. Germline CDR1 MDHEN, CDR2 SYDVKM. The CDR3 sequence is CASSSTTRTEAFF. CDR3 in DNA: TGTGCCAGCAGTTCTACAACGAGGACTGAAGCTTTCTTT. The variable domain in full, completed from reference TRBV28 and TRBJ1-1, reads DVKVTQSSRYLVKRTGEKVFLECVQDMDHENMFWYRQDPGLGLRLIYFSYDVKMKEKGDIPEGYSVSREKKERFSLILESASTNQTSMYLCASSSTTRTEAFFGQGTRLTVV.

The chain recombines TRBV10-1 with TRBJ2-7; TRBD1 aligns across 11 bases. This CDR3 comprises 17 residues. The V segment lost 2 bases and the J segment 3 bases; nucleotides outside the gene matches: 9. Germline V CDR1 and CDR2: WNHNN, SYGVQD (reference sequence). The CDR3 loop reads CASSEGDRGNPCYEQYF. The CDR3, as DNA: TGCGCCAGCAGTGAGGGGGACAGGGGGAACCCTTGCTACGAGCAGTACTTC.

The chain recombines TRBV2 with TRBJ2-1; D is perhaps TRBD2 (6 bases). CDR1 and CDR2 (germline): SNHLY, FYNNEI. Between the trimmed V and J ends, which lost 7 bases and 3 bases, there was a span of 13 bases. CDR3 length: 14 amino acids. The CDR3 nucleotides are TGTGCCAGCACCGAATGGGACTTCTACAATGAGCAGTTCTTC. Its translation: CASTEWDFYNEQFF.

The rearrangement joins TRBV18 to TRBJ2-7; no reliable D call. The germline V gene has CDR1 KGHSH and CDR2 LQKENI. The V gene lost 3 bases and the J gene lost 0 bases, with 15 bases spanning the gap. There are 16 residues in the CDR3. Written as DNA, the CDR3 is TGTGCCAGCTCACCCTTTAGCAGCCGGAGCTCCTACGAGCAGTACTTC. It codes for CASSPFSSRSSYEQYF.

On this clone: Other DNA sequences of this sample code for an identical CDR3. CDR3 sequence: CASSEGRDTEAFF. The DNA of the CDR3 is TGTGCCAGCAGTGAGGGCAGGGACACTGAAGCTTTCTTT. The V call is TRBV2, the J call TRBJ1-1; tentative D call: TRBD1 (5 bases). Germline V gene data show CDR1 as SNHLY and CDR2 as FYNNEI. V was shortened by 3 bases and J by 3 bases, with 8 bases between the two germline ends. The CDR3 covers 13 residues. Supplemented by reference TRBV2 and TRBJ1-1, the full variable domain reads EPEVTQTPSHQVTQMGQEVILRCVPISNHLYFYWYRQILGQKVEFLVSFYNNEISEKSEIFDDQFSVERPDGSNFTLKIRSTKLEDSAMYFCASSEGRDTEAFFGQGTRLTVV.

The rearrangement uses TRBV19 and TRBJ2-5; 8 positions match TRBD2. Germline loops: CDR1 LNHDA, CDR2 SQIVND (reference sequence). This CDR3 is 15 amino acids long. J was trimmed by 4 bases and V by 6 bases; bases with no gene match: 10. The CDR3 nucleotides read TGTGCCAGTAGCATAAGCGGGGGCCGGGGAGAGACCCAGTACTTC. Its protein product is CASSISGGRGETQYF.

The table lists this clone with a few counts. The CDR3 DNA reads TGTGCCAGTAGCGAACAGTACAATCAGCCCCAGCATTTT. Amino acid sequence: CASSEQYNQPQHF. The rearrangement uses TRBV19 and TRBJ1-5; D unclear. Germline loops: CDR1 LNHDA, CDR2 SQIVND (reference sequence). Trimming pared 6 bases from V and 3 bases from J, leaving 9 bases between. The CDR3 is 13 residues long.

This rearrangement joins TRBV2 to TRBJ2-2, with 8 bases matching TRBD1. The V and J ends lost 6 bases and 3 bases, in that order; junction bases with no gene match: 9. Germline V CDR1 and CDR2: SNHLY, FYNNEI. The CDR3 totals 16 residues. For the CDR3, the DNA is TGTGCCAGCAGCTTTCAGGGGGCGCGGGACACCGGGGAGCTGTTTTTT. This translates into CASSFQGARDTGELFF. Using reference TRBV2 and TRBJ2-2 for the parts outside the CDR3, the full variable domain is EPEVTQTPSHQVTQMGQEVILRCVPISNHLYFYWYRQILGQKVEFLVSFYNNEISEKSEIFDDQFSVERPDGSNFTLKIRSTKLEDSAMYFCASSFQGARDTGELFFGEGSRLTVL.

The V and J genes are TRBV19 and TRBJ2-5; 9 positions agree with TRBD1. The CDR3 is made up of 15 amino acids. V lost 5 bases and J lost 5; bases outside the gene matches: 9. Looked up from germline, CDR1 is LNHDA and CDR2 is SQIVND (reference sequence). CDR3 coding DNA: TGTGCCAGTAGTTCGAGACAGGGGGGTCACGAGACCCAGTACTTC. Its translation: CASSSRQGGHETQYF.

The gene calls are TRBV4-3 and TRBJ2-7, with 10 bases fitting TRBD2. The ends lost 0 bases at V and 3 bases at J; junction bases unmatched: 2. The CDR3 extends over 15 amino acids. Germline V gene sequence: CDR1 LGHNA, CDR2 YSLEER. Written as DNA, the CDR3 is TGCGCCAGCAGCCAAGACCCTAGCGGGGGCTACGAGCAGTACTTC. Residues: CASSQDPSGGYEQYF.

This chain links TRBV27 with TRBJ2-1; 7 nucleotides agree with TRBD2. J lost 5 bases, V lost 5 bases, and 15 bases had no gene match. This CDR3 has 17 residues. Germline-derived CDR1 and CDR2 are MNHEY and SMNVEV (reference sequence). The CDR3 region is CASSPISPLAENNEQFF. As DNA, the CDR3 is TGTGCCAGCAGTCCCATATCCCCCCTAGCGGAGAACAATGAGCAGTTCTTC.

The chain employs TRBV27 and TRBJ1-1; 10 bases are shared with TRBD1. V gave up 5 bases and J gave up 1 base; unmatched junction bases: 4. The CDR3 covers 15 residues. Looked up from germline, CDR1 is MNHEY and CDR2 is SMNVEV (reference sequence). The CDR3 DNA follows: TGTGCCAGCAGTCAGGACAGGGGGGCGAACACTGAAGCTTTCTTT. Translated, it gives CASSQDRGANTEAFF.

The V call is TRBV5-1, the J call TRBJ2-3; D gene ambiguous. The CDR3 extends over 14 amino acids. CDR1 and CDR2 (germline): SGHRS, YFSETQ. Trimming left V 4 bases short and J 2 bases short, with 11 bases between. DNA of the CDR3: TGCGCCAGCAGCCCCAGTTTTTCCACAGATACGCAGTATTTT. This gives the protein CASSPSFSTDTQYF.

This clone has only a few counts. The chain couples TRBV9 to TRBJ2-1, with 10 bases identical to TRBD2. CDR1 is SGDLS, CDR2 YYNGEE, per germline. The V and J ends lost 2 bases and 8 bases, in that order; junction bases with no gene match: 7. There are 15 residues in the CDR3. The CDR3 here is CASSVSGTSVYEQFF. In DNA form, the CDR3 reads TGTGCCAGCAGCGTGTCCGGGACTAGCGTCTATGAGCAGTTCTTC.

The rearrangement links TRBV29-1 to TRBJ1-5; tentatively, D is TRBD1 (6 bases). The V end lost 4 bases, the J end lost 2 bases, and 15 bases lay between the germline ends. Germline lookup yields CDR1 SQVTM and CDR2 ANQGSEA. The CDR3 contains 15 residues. This chain's CDR3 is CSVASGGTGNQPQHF. The CDR3 bases are TGCAGCGTTGCTTCTGGGGGCACGGGCAATCAGCCCCAGCATTTT.

This chain joins TRBV11-2 and TRBJ2-1, with 13 nucleotides matching TRBD2. V was clipped by 5 bases and J by 7 bases; unmatched bases: 14. Germline CDR1 reads SGHAT; CDR2 reads FQNNGV. This CDR3 is built from 18 residues. The CDR3, as DNA: TGTGCCAGCAGCCCAGTTCGCGGGACTAGCGGGATTGTAAATGAGCAGTTCTTC. Protein product: CASSPVRGTSGIVNEQFF. Complete variable domain (other parts from reference TRBV11-2 and TRBJ2-1): EAGVAQSPRYKIIEKRQSVAFWCNPISGHATLYWYQQILGQGPKLLIQFQNNGVVDDSQLPKDRFSAERLKGVDSTLKIQPAKLEDSAVYLCASSPVRGTSGIVNEQFFGPGTRLTVL.

This chain connects TRBV3-1 (or the pseudogene TRBV3-2) to TRBJ2-3; D is uncertain. This CDR3 region has 14 residues. The germline gives CDR1 LGHDT, CDR2 YNNKEL (reference sequence). Trimming removed 1 base from V and 11 bases from J, with 16 bases in between. CDR3 coding DNA: TGTGCCAGCAGCCAAGGCGGTGGTCTATCCCGGCAGTATTTT. It translates to CASSQGGGLSRQYF.

Only a few counts were recorded for this clone. This chain uses TRBV7-2 with TRBJ2-4; 13 bases align to TRBD2. After removal of 2 bases from V and 9 bases from J, the junction contained 7 bases not matched to a gene. The CDR3 has 16 amino acids. Per germline, CDR1 SGHTA and CDR2 FQGNSA. The DNA of the CDR3 is TGTGCCAGCAGCTTAACTAGCGGGGGGGCCGGGGCCATTCAGTACTTC. This sequence encodes CASSLTSGGAGAIQYF.

The gene calls are TRBV20-1 and TRBJ1-5; 7 nucleotides line up with TRBD1. The CDR3 contains 14 residues. V trimming: 3 bases; J trimming: 7 bases; junction bases outside the gene matches: 9. Germline V gene lookup returns CDR1 DFQATT and CDR2 SNEGSKA (reference sequence). In DNA, the CDR3 is TGCAGTGCTAGTATGAGCAGGGGGAACCAGCCCCAGCATTTT. It codes for CSASMSRGNQPQHF.

This sequence joins TRBV6-5 and TRBJ1-1; maybe TRBD1 (5 bases). This CDR3 is built from 13 residues. V lost 6 bases, J lost 1 base, and 9 bases lay in between. Germline V lookup: CDR1 MNHEY, CDR2 SVGAGI. The CDR3 is CASRFGANTEAFF. DNA of the CDR3: TGTGCCAGCAGGTTTGGGGCGAACACTGAAGCTTTCTTT.

This chain joins TRBV4-1 and TRBJ1-4, with 7 bases that match TRBD1. The CDR3 totals 17 residues. The trim removed 0 bases at V and 4 bases at J, leaving 8 bases unmatched. Germline loops: CDR1 MGHRA, CDR2 YSYEKL. CDR3 DNA sequence: TGCGCCAGCAGCCAAGATGGGGGACAGAACTTTAATGAAAAACTGTTTTTT. Its translation is CASSQDGGQNFNEKLFF.

This clone came up a few times. V usage is TRBV6-5 and J usage is TRBJ2-5, with a weak D call TRBD1 (5 bases). Germline CDR1 reads MNHEY; CDR2 reads SVGAGI. V was clipped by 9 bases and J by 2 bases, with 13 bases between them. This CDR3 region has 13 residues. For the CDR3, the DNA is TGTGCCAGTGCAGGGATGGAACAAGAGACCCAGTACTTC. Its translation is CASAGMEQETQYF.